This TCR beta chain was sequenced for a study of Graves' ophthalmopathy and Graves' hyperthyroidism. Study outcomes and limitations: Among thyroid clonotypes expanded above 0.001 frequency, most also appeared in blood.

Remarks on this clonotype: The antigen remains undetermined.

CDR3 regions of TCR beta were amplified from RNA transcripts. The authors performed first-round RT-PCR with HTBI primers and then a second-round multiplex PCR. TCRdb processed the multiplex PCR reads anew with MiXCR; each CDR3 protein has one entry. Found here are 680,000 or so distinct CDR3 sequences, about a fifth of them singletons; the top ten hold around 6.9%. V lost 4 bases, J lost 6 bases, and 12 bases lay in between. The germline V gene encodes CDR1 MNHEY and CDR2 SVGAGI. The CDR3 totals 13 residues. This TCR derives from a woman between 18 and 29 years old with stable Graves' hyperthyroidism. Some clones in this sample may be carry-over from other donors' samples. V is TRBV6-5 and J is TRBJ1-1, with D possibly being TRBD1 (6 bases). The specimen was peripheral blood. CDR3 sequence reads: CASSFYRDAEAFF. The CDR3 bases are TGTGCCAGCAGTTTTTACAGGGACGCTGAAGCTTTCTTT.